These T cell receptor beta chains were read from a single sample in a study of blood T cell repertoires in COVID-19. Measured with immunoSEQ multiplex PCR; TCRdb has only the in-frame clones, and not every one. The sample has approximately 140,000 clones, approximately 87% seen once. Input material: peripheral blood. The receptors here all came from a woman aged 35 to 49 with acute or convalescent COVID-19. CDR3s include the opening cysteine and the closing phenylalanine or tryptophan. D genes are given only for firm matches. Part of the rows lack a size; the others show once, few, many or a class for expanded clones.

TRBV7-8	TRBJ2-1	TRBD2	-	CASSLAIRLAGASNEQFF	TGTGCCAGCAGCTTAGCCATTAGACTAGCGGGGGCCTCCAATGAGCAGTTCTTC
TRBV10-3	TRBJ1-2	TRBD1	-	CAISDRTGEKQYGYTF	TGTGCCATCAGTGATCGGACAGGGGAGAAGCAGTATGGCTACACCTTC
TRBV12-3/TRBV12-4	TRBJ1-2	-	-	CASSLDRSGGYTF	TGTGCCAGCAGTTTGGACAGATCGGGTGGCTACACCTTC
TRBV4-3	TRBJ2-6	-	few	CASSQDVGSGANVLTF	TGCGCCAGCAGCCAAGATGTCGGCTCTGGGGCCAACGTCCTGACTTTC
TRBV19	TRBJ1-4	TRBD1	-	CASSPGQSNEKLFF	TGTGCCAGTAGTCCGGGACAGTCTAATGAAAAACTGTTTTTT
TRBV6-1	TRBJ1-5	-	-	CASSAAHVGTQPQHF	TGTGCCAGCAGTGCAGCACATGTGGGCACGCAGCCCCAGCATTTT
TRBV19	TRBJ1-2	TRBD1	-	CASSIDRERGYTF	TGTGCCAGTAGCATAGACAGGGAACGAGGCTACACCTTC
TRBV4-1	TRBJ2-7	TRBD2	-	CASSQDSLAGMEQYF	TGCGCCAGCAGCCAAGATTCACTAGCGGGGATGGAGCAGTACTTC
TRBV11-2	TRBJ2-1	TRBD2	-	CASIPRWGGNEQFF	TGTGCCAGCATCCCCCGGTGGGGAGGGAATGAGCAGTTCTTC
TRBV18	TRBJ1-2	TRBD1	-	CASSVGTGDYGYTF	TGTGCCAGCTCAGTAGGGACAGGGGACTATGGCTACACCTTC
TRBV6-5	TRBJ2-3	TRBD2	-	CASSYSPSGGAGTQYF	TGTGCCAGCAGTTACTCGCCTAGCGGGGGGGCAGGTACGCAGTATTTT
TRBV4-3	TRBJ2-7	TRBD2	-	CASSQDLASGSYEQYF	TGCGCCAGCAGCCAAGATCTAGCTAGCGGATCCTACGAGCAGTACTTC
TRBV7-2	TRBJ1-1	-	-	CASSFETGEAFF	TGTGCCAGCAGTTTTGAGACGGGTGAAGCTTTCTTT
TRBV10-3	TRBJ1-1	TRBD1	-	CAIFRTGTEAFF	TGTGCCATCTTCCGGACAGGGACTGAAGCTTTCTTT
TRBV7-2	TRBJ2-3	TRBD2	-	CASSPLGLAGSTDTQYF	TGTGCCAGCAGCCCTCTGGGACTAGCGGGGAGCACAGATACGCAGTATTTT
TRBV28	TRBJ2-1	TRBD2	-	CASRMGGAGVHNEQFF	TGTGCCAGCAGGATGGGGGGAGCGGGGGTACACAATGAGCAGTTCTTC
TRBV7-9	TRBJ2-5	TRBD2	-	CASSILAGLQETQYF	TGTGCCAGCAGCATCCTAGCGGGCCTCCAAGAGACCCAGTACTTC
TRBV6-6	TRBJ2-1	-	once	CASSGPGTRENEQFF	TGTGCCAGCAGCGGACCCGGGACAAGGGAAAATGAGCAGTTCTTC
TRBV15	TRBJ1-4	-	-	CATSRDMEKLFF	TGTGCCACCAGCAGAGACATGGAAAAACTGTTTTTT
TRBV7-9	TRBJ1-5	-	-	CASYPSKVGRTYSNQPQHF	TGTGCCAGCTACCCCTCTAAAGTGGGCAGAACTTATAGCAATCAGCCCCAGCATTTT
TRBV27	TRBJ2-7	TRBD2	-	CASSPGLAPYEQYF	TGTGCCAGCAGTCCAGGACTAGCCCCATACGAGCAGTACTTC
TRBV9	TRBJ2-3	TRBD2	once	CASSVGGRVPDTQYF	TGTGCCAGCAGCGTGGGCGGGAGGGTACCAGATACGCAGTATTTT
TRBV7-9	TRBJ1-2	-	-	CASSPDIYGYTF	TGTGCCAGCAGCCCCGACATCTATGGCTACACCTTC
TRBV2	TRBJ2-1	TRBD1	-	CASMDRPWDEQFF	TGTGCCAGCATGGACAGGCCATGGGATGAGCAGTTCTTC
TRBV6-5	TRBJ2-1	TRBD2	-	CASSDGAGGNNEQFF	TGTGCCAGTAGCGATGGGGCGGGAGGGAACAATGAGCAGTTCTTC
TRBV6-5	TRBJ1-1	-	-	CATCPDGGTEAFF	TGTGCCACCTGCCCGGACGGCGGGACTGAAGCTTTCTTT
TRBV27	TRBJ2-7	-	many	CASSSGLEQYF	TGTGCCAGCAGCTCCGGTTTAGAGCAGTACTTC
TRBV19	TRBJ1-2	TRBD1	-	CASSTGTGAYGYTF	TGTGCCAGTAGTACCGGGACAGGGGCTTATGGCTACACCTTC
TRBV5-1	TRBJ1-1	-	-	CASSLSGSKTEAFF	TGCGCCAGCAGCTTGTCAGGGTCGAAGACTGAAGCTTTCTTT
TRBV5-1	TRBJ1-1	TRBD1	-	CASIRGLGNTEAFF	TGCGCCAGCATCAGGGGGCTTGGGAACACTGAAGCTTTCTTT
TRBV6-5	TRBJ1-1	TRBD1	-	CASRLPGQPNTEAFF	TGTGCCAGCAGACTCCCGGGACAGCCGAACACTGAAGCTTTCTTT
TRBV27	TRBJ2-7	-	-	CASSQTPPGSNYEQYF	TGTGCCAGCAGCCAAACGCCTCCCGGGAGCAACTACGAGCAGTACTTC
TRBV19	TRBJ2-2	TRBD1	-	CASSDQGAGGELFF	TGTGCCAGTAGCGATCAGGGGGCAGGCGGGGAGCTGTTTTTT
TRBV3-1/TRBV3-2	TRBJ1-3	-	-	CASSRGVRGDGNTIYF	TGTGCCAGCAGCCGCGGAGTACGGGGGGACGGAAACACCATATATTTT
TRBV3-1/TRBV3-2	TRBJ2-7	TRBD2	-	CASSHLPGLAGDEGEQYF	TGTGCCAGCAGCCACCTCCCGGGACTAGCGGGAGACGAGGGCGAGCAGTACTTC
TRBV21-1	TRBJ1-1	-	-	CASLHTEAFF	TGTGCCAGCCTCCACACTGAAGCTTTCTTT
TRBV19	TRBJ1-1	TRBD1	-	CASTQGGHTEAFF	TGTGCCAGTACCCAAGGGGGCCACACTGAAGCTTTCTTT
TRBV4-2	TRBJ2-7	TRBD2	once	CASSQDSGGGGEQYF	TGTGCCAGCAGCCAGGACTCGGGGGGAGGAGGCGAGCAGTACTTC
TRBV3-1/TRBV3-2	TRBJ2-2	-	-	CASSQDLHGELFF	TGTGCCAGCAGCCAAGATTTACACGGGGAGCTGTTTTTT
TRBV18	TRBJ2-5	-	few	CASSPQYGVLQETQYF	TGTGCCAGCTCACCACAGTACGGGGTCCTACAAGAGACCCAGTACTTC
TRBV16	TRBJ2-4	-	-	CASSQGQILAKNIQYF	TGTGCCAGCAGCCAAGGACAGATACTAGCCAAAAACATTCAGTACTTC
TRBV25-1	TRBJ1-2	-	-	CASNTWGGGYTF	TGTGCCAGCAACACGTGGGGGGGTGGCTACACCTTC
TRBV7-9	TRBJ1-2	TRBD1	-	CASSSTGGRGYTF	TGTGCCAGCAGCTCCACAGGGGGGAGAGGCTACACCTTC
TRBV7-2	TRBJ2-7	-	-	CASSLDSFAYEQYF	TGTGCCAGCAGCTTAGACAGTTTCGCCTACGAGCAGTACTTC
TRBV7-2	TRBJ1-2	TRBD1	-	CASSTGQGMRSYTF	TGTGCCAGCAGCACAGGACAGGGGATGAGGAGCTACACCTTC